This TCR beta chain stems from a study of T and B cells in COVID-19 patients. Study overall: Recovered patients mostly had mild to moderate COVID-19 managed as outpatients. Of 20 to 25 active-infection patients, over 9 were critically ill with mechanical ventilation or extracorporeal membrane oxygenation. Study-level findings and limits: In COVID-19 patients, T cell receptor beta variable and joining gene use was reportedly strongly skewed.

From blood, roughly 220-550 ng of genomic DNA served as TRB template. In the case of this clonotype: Its specificity is not known.

CDR3 length equals 17 residues. Trimming removed 5 bases at V and 2 bases at J, with 16 bases between. Germline CDR1 SEHNR, CDR2 FQNEAQ (reference sequence). BIOMED2 TRB-A/B primer pools were used in multiplex TRB PCR. TCRdb fed the multiplex PCR reads into MiXCR, producing one record per CDR3 protein. The sample has 20,000 to 25,000 distinct CDR3 sequences, less than 30% seen once; the top ten hold about 2.8%. The chain has TRBV7-9 and TRBJ1-6; possible D gene TRBD1, 5 bases. The sequenced sample was blood. The receptor comes from a human donor who had recovered from COVID-19. For the CDR3, the DNA is TGTGCCAGCAGCCCAACGGCCAGGGTTACCTATAATTCACCCCTCCACTTT. Its translation: CASSPTARVTYNSPLHF. Full variable domain (remainder filled in from reference TRBV7-9 and TRBJ1-6): DTGVSQNPRHKITKRGQNVTFRCDPISEHNRLYWYRQTLGQGPEFLTYFQNEAQLEKSRLLSDRFSAERPKGSFSTLEIQRTEQGDSAMYLCASSPTARVTYNSPLHFGNGTRLTVT.